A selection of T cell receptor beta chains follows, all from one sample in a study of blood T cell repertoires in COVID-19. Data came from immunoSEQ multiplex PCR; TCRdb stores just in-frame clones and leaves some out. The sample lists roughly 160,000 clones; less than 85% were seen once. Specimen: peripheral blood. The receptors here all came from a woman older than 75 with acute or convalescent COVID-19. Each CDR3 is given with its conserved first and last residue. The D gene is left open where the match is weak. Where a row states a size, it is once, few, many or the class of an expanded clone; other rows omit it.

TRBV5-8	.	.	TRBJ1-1	TGTGCCAGCAGCCCTTACCGGGACACTGAAGCTTTCTTT	CASSPYRDTEAFF
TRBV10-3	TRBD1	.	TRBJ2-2	TGTGCCCAGAGACGCGGACAGGGGAGATCAGATGAGCTGTTTTTT	CAQRRGQGRSDELFF
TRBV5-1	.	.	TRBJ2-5	TGCGCCAGCAGCCTTCAGCCGGGAGCTCGGGAAGAGACCCAGTACTTC	CASSLQPGAREETQYF
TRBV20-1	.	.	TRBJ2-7	TGCACCCCAACCCCGGGACACCATTTC	CTPTPGHHF
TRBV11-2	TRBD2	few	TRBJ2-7	TGTGCCAGCAGCTTAGTGCGGGAGCCCTACGAGCAGTACTTC	CASSLVREPYEQYF
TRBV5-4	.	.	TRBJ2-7	TGTGCCAGCAGCTTTGAGAGGACAGAACTATATCCCTACGAGCAGTACTTC	CASSFERTELYPYEQYF
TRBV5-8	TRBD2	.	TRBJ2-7	TGTGCCAGCAGCCGAACTAGCGGGAGCTCCTACGAGCAGTACTTC	CASSRTSGSSYEQYF
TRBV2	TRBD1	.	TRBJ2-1	TGTGCCAGCACTCGCCAGCCCGGACAGGGGGCTGATGAGCAGTTCTTC	CASTRQPGQGADEQFF
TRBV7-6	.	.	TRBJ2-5	TGTGCCAGCAGCCCGGCGGATTTTGGGGAGACCCAGTACTTC	CASSPADFGETQYF
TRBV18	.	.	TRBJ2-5	TGTGCCAGCTCAGCGGAACAAGAGACCCAGTACTTC	CASSAEQETQYF
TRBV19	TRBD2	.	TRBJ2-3	TGTGCCAGTAGTCTAGCGGGAGGGCCAACAGATACGCAGTATTTT	CASSLAGGPTDTQYF
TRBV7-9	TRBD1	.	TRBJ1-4	TGTGCCAGCAGCTCCGGGACAGGGAGGGAAAAACTGTTTTTT	CASSSGTGREKLFF
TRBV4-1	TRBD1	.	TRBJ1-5	TGCGCCAGCAGCCAACACGCCGGGACAGCCAACAATCAGCCCCAGCATTTT	CASSQHAGTANNQPQHF
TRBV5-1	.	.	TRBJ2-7	TGCGCCAGCAGTTCGGATTCAGGGACTTCGGAATTC	CASSSDSGTSEF
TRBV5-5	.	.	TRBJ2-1	TGTGCCAGCAGCTTGGAGAGGGATGAGCAGTTCTTC	CASSLERDEQFF
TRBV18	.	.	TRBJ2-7	TGTGCCAGCTCCCCCCCGGAGGGGGAGCAGTACTTC	CASSPPEGEQYF
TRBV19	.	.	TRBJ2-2	TGTGCCAGTAGTATAGGGACAGTTAACACCGGGGAGCTGTTTTTT	CASSIGTVNTGELFF
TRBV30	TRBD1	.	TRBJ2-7	TGTGCCTGGAGGGGACAGGGTGACGAGCAGTACTTC	CAWRGQGDEQYF
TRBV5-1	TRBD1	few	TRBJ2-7	TGCGCCAGCAGCGCGGCACAGGGGCGGGAGCAGTACTTC	CASSAAQGREQYF
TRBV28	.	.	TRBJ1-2	TGTGCCAGCAGCCTCCAGGTTTTGGTCTTGGGTGGCTACACCTTC	CASSLQVLVLGGYTF
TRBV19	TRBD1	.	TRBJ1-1	TGTGCCAGTATTAGGGGGCCGAACACTGAAGCTTTCTTT	CASIRGPNTEAFF
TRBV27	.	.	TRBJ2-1	TGTGCCAGCAGTCATCGGGACTCCGATGAGCAGTTCTTC	CASSHRDSDEQFF
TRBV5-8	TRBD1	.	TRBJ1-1	TGTGCCAGCAGCTCCGGGACAGGGGGCACTGAAGCTTTCTTT	CASSSGTGGTEAFF
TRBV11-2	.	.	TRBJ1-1	TGTGCCAGCAGCTTAGCCCCCCGGGGGGGGAGAATCACTGAAGCTTTCTTT	CASSLAPRGGRITEAFF
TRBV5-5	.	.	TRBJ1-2	TGTGCCAGCAGCTTGGGGCCACAGGGCCCTTCGGATGGCTACACCTTC	CASSLGPQGPSDGYTF
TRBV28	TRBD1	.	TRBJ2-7	TGTGCCAGCAGAGCGGACAGGTACGAGCAGTACTTC	CASRADRYEQYF
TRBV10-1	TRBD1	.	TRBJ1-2	TGCGCCAGCAGCCGGGACAGCAACTATGGCTACACCTTC	CASSRDSNYGYTF
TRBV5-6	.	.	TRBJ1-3	TGTGCCAGCACGGGTATCTCTGGAAACACCATATATTTT	CASTGISGNTIYF
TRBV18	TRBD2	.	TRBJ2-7	TGTGCCAGCTCACCACAGGAAAAGGGACTAGCGGGATACGAGCAGTACTTC	CASSPQEKGLAGYEQYF
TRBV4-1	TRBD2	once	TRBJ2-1	TGCGCCAGCAGCCAAGATACGGCTAGCGGCACCTCCTACAATGAGCAGTTCTTC	CASSQDTASGTSYNEQFF
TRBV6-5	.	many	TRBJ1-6	TGTGCCAGCAGTTACCTCGCAGGGTCCCTACCCCTCCACTTT	CASSYLAGSLPLHF
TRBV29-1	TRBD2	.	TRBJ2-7	TGCAGCGTTGGTTCCCCATCCGGGGGGGGAGAGCAGTACTTC	CSVGSPSGGGEQYF
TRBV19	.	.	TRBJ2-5	TGTGCCAGTAGTGTACTATCCGGGAGTCAAGAGACCCAGTACTTC	CASSVLSGSQETQYF
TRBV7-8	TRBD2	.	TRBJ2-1	TGTGCCAGCAGCCCAGGATTTGCGGGAGGGTACAATGAGCAGTTCTTC	CASSPGFAGGYNEQFF
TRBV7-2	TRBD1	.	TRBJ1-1	TGTGCCAGCAGCTCGCACTCCGGGACAGGGGATGAGAACACTGAAGCTTTCTTT	CASSSHSGTGDENTEAFF
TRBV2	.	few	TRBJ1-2	TGTGCCAGCAGTTCAGACAGTAACTATGGCTACACCTTC	CASSSDSNYGYTF
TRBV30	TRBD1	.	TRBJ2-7	TGTGCCTGGAGTCCGACAGGGAACGAGCAGTACTTC	CAWSPTGNEQYF
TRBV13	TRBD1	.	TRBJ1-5	TGTGCCAGCAGCGCTACGGGGACAGGGGGGAATCAGCCCCAGCATTTT	CASSATGTGGNQPQHF
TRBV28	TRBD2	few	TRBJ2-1	TGTGCCAGCAGCACCACAGCCGGGACTAGGGGCGTCAATGAGCAGTTCTTC	CASSTTAGTRGVNEQFF
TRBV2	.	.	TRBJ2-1	TGTGCCAGCAGCCTACTAGGTGGGTACAATGAGCAGTTCTTC	CASSLLGGYNEQFF
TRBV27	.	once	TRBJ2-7	TGTGCCAGCAGTTTAACACGAACCTACGAGCAGTACTTC	CASSLTRTYEQYF
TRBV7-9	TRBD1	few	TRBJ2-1	TGTGCCAGCAACAACCCTGGACAGGGAGTAAATGAGCAGTTCTTC	CASNNPGQGVNEQFF
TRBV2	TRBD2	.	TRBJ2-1	TGTGCCAGCAGTGGAGCTAGCGGATCTTACAATGAGCAGTTCTTC	CASSGASGSYNEQFF
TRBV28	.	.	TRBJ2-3	TGTGCCAGCAGTTTATCCGCGGGAAGAGATACGCAGTATTTT	CASSLSAGRDTQYF
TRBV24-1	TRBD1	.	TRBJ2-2	TGTGCCACCAGCCCAGTTGCCGGGACAGGGAGAACCGGGGAGCTGTTTTTT	CATSPVAGTGRTGELFF
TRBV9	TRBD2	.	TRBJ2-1	TGTGCCAGCAGCGTAGAAGGCCGCGGGGGGAGCAGTGAGCAGTTCTTC	CASSVEGRGGSSEQFF
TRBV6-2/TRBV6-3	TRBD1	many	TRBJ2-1	TGTGCCAGCAGTGCCGGGACAGGGGGCCTTTACAATGAGCAGTTCTTC	CASSAGTGGLYNEQFF
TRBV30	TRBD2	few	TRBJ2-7	TGTGCCTGGAGTCAAGCGGGAGGCTACGAGCAGTACTTC	CAWSQAGGYEQYF
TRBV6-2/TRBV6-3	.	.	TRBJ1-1	TGTGCCAGCAGTTACTCGGACTGGGCTGGCGGTGAAGCTTTCTTT	CASSYSDWAGGEAFF
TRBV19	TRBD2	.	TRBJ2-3	TGTGCCAGTAGTATTTCGGCGGGAGGGACTCCAGATACGCAGTATTTT	CASSISAGGTPDTQYF
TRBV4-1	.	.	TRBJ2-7	TGCGCCAGCAGCCCCAAGGAGATAGGGGGCTACGAGCAGTACTTC	CASSPKEIGGYEQYF
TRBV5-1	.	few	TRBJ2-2	TGCGCCAGCACCGAAGGACCAGGGGTGGGGAACACCGGGGAGCTGTTTTTT	CASTEGPGVGNTGELFF
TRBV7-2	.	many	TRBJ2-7	TGTGCCAGCAGCCTAGGGGCGGAGGGCGAGCAGTACTTC	CASSLGAEGEQYF
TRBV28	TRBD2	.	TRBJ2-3	TGTGCCAGCAGCTACAGCGGGACCACAGATACGCAGTATTTT	CASSYSGTTDTQYF
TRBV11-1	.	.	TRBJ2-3	TGTGCCAGCAGCCGGGACACGGCCTCCACAGATACGCAGTATTTT	CASSRDTASTDTQYF
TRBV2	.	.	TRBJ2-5	TGTGCCAGCACCCCCCCTGGAGCGGAAATACAAGAGACCCAGTACTTC	CASTPPGAEIQETQYF
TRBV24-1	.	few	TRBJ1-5	TGTGCCACCAGTGATTTTGGGGGGCAGCCCCAGCATTTT	CATSDFGGQPQHF
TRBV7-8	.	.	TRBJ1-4	TGTGCCAGTCTAGGACTTTCTAATGAAAAACTGTTTTTT	CASLGLSNEKLFF
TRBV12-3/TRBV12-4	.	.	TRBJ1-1	TGTGCCAGCAGTTTATGGGCAGACACTGAAGCTTTCTTT	CASSLWADTEAFF
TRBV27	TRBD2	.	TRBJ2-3	TGTGCCAGCGGGACTAGCGGGAGAGCAGATACGCAGTATTTT	CASGTSGRADTQYF